The clone carrying this TCR beta chain was detected once. Assay: immunoSEQ multiplex PCR; the TCRdb copy retains only in-frame clones and omits some. Counted here are some 350,000 clones, over 70% occurring once; the ten biggest clones make up under 3%. This CDR3 is built from 15 residues. CDR1 LNHDA and CDR2 SQIVND come from the germline V gene (reference sequence). The V segment lost 7 bases and the J segment 5 bases; nucleotides outside the gene matches: 13. This sample was taken from a study of blood T cell repertoires in COVID-19. This receptor was obtained from a man aged 25 to 40 with active or convalescent COVID-19. The J gene is TRBJ2-5, the V gene TRBV19; 7 bases align to TRBD2. The sequenced sample consisted of peripheral blood. CDR3 DNA: TGTGCCAGTACTGTAGGCGGGGGAGAGGTGGAGACCCAGTACTTC. This gives the protein CASTVGGGEVETQYF. Looking up the rest from reference TRBV19 and TRBJ2-5 gives the full variable domain: DGGITQSPKYLFRKEGQNVTLSCEQNLNHDAMYWYRQDPGQGLRLIYYSQIVNDFQKGDIAEGYSVSREKKESFPLTVTSAQKNPTAFYLCASTVGGGEVETQYFGPGTRLLVL.